Each of the 21 T cell receptor beta chains below was sequenced from the same sample in a study of T cell repertoires in cytomegalovirus infection. TCRdb reanalysed the reads using MiXCR and keeps one entry per CDR3 protein. The sample holds some 180,000 distinct CDR3 sequences, about a sixth seen once. Sequenced material: CD8+ T cells from PBMCs. Every receptor here comes from a human donor in good health (CMV status not recorded). Some clones in this sample may be carry-over from other donors' samples.

The chain combines TRBV12-3 or TRBV12-4 with TRBJ1-1; tentative D call: TRBD1 (5 bases). V was cut by 0 bases and J by 0 bases, with 14 bases left in between. The CDR3 loop spans 17 amino acids. The CDR3 DNA sequence: TGTGCCAGCAGTTTAGCCTTCTGGGACGGGTTGAACACTGAAGCTTTCTTT. As protein: CASSLAFWDGLNTEAFF.

This chain joins TRBV6-2 or TRBV6-3 and TRBJ2-2; perhaps TRBD2 as D (5 bases). This CDR3 is built from 17 residues. From germline, CDR1 is MNHEY and CDR2 SVGEGT. V gave up 3 bases and J gave up 6 bases, with 20 bases separating them. CDR3 nucleotide sequence: TGTGCCAGCAGTTATTTTTACCCGGGAAACTCCGCCGGGGAGCTGTTTTTT. As protein: CASSYFYPGNSAGELFF.

This clonotype was counted a few times. This sequence joins TRBV7-8 and TRBJ1-1, with a tentative D call TRBD1 (6 bases). Trimming pared 0 bases from V and 2 bases from J, leaving 13 bases between. This CDR3 has 16 residues. The germline V gene encodes CDR1 SGHVS and CDR2 FQNEAQ. Here the CDR3 DNA reads TGTGCCAGCAGCTTAGCGCCAGGGGTTACAAACACTGAAGCTTTCTTT. This gives the protein CASSLAPGVTNTEAFF.

This clonotype was detected only a few times. The chain carries TRBV28 and TRBJ2-7; 8 nucleotides line up with TRBD1. This CDR3 has 14 residues. Germline V gives CDR1 MDHEN, CDR2 SYDVKM. V lost 7 bases to trimming and J lost 8 bases; unmatched junction nucleotides: 13. CDR3 nucleotide sequence: TGTGCCAGCACCCCCAGGACAGGGTACAACAAGCAGTACTTC. It specifies CASTPRTGYNKQYF.

This CDR3 reads CASSPSLTGGNEAFF. CDR3 in DNA: TGTGCCAGCAGTCCTTCCCTGACAGGGGGGAATGAAGCTTTCTTT. The gene calls are TRBV27 and TRBJ1-1, with 9 bases fitting TRBD1. The CDR3 consists of 15 residues. From germline, CDR1 is MNHEY and CDR2 SMNVEV (reference sequence). V shed 5 bases, J shed 7 bases, and the junction held 11 bases outside the gene matches.

This chain links TRBV7-9 with TRBJ2-5, with 10 bases aligning to TRBD2. The CDR3 consists of 14 residues. Germline V CDR1 and CDR2: SEHNR, FQNEAQ (reference sequence). V lost 5 bases, J lost 5 bases, and 5 bases stayed unmatched. In DNA form, the CDR3 reads TGTGCCAGCAGCCCCGGGACTAGCGAGGAGACCCAGTACTTC. Translation: CASSPGTSEETQYF. The full variable domain, completed using reference TRBV7-9 and TRBJ2-5, is DTGVSQNPRHKITKRGQNVTFRCDPISEHNRLYWYRQTLGQGPEFLTYFQNEAQLEKSRLLSDRFSAERPKGSFSTLEIQRTEQGDSAMYLCASSPGTSEETQYFGPGTRLLVL.

The chain has TRBV15 and TRBJ1-5, with a possible D match to TRBD1 (5 bases). CDR3 length: 18 residues. Looked up from germline, CDR1 is LNHNV and CDR2 is YYDKDF (reference sequence). The V end was cut by 3 bases, the J end by 3 bases, with 21 bases between. The CDR3 coding sequence is TGTGCCACCAGCAGTCCTCCGGGGGGGAACCCGTACAATCAGCCCCAGCATTTT. It is translated as CATSSPPGGNPYNQPQHF.

The J gene is TRBJ2-5, the V gene TRBV27; D possibly corresponds to TRBD1 (5 bases). Per the germline V gene, CDR1 is MNHEY and CDR2 is SMNVEV (reference sequence). The CDR3 covers 14 residues. Trimming left V 5 bases short and J 2 bases short, with 12 bases between. The CDR3 DNA is TGTGCCAGCAGTCCCCCGGACACTCAAGAGACCCAGTACTTC. This sequence encodes CASSPPDTQETQYF.

This chain joins TRBV4-2 and TRBJ2-7, with D possibly TRBD1 on 5 matching bases. CDR1 and CDR2 (germline): LGHNA, YNFKEQ. CDR3 length: 17 residues. The germline V and J ends were trimmed by 0 bases and 4 bases, with 19 bases remaining between them. As DNA, the CDR3 is TGTGCCAGCAGCCAAGAGGGGCCGTCTCCCATCCAATACGAGCAGTACTTC. This encodes CASSQEGPSPIQYEQYF.

V gene TRBV2 combines with J gene TRBJ2-2, with TRBD2 identical over 7 bases. The V gene's germline CDR1 is SNHLY and CDR2 FYNNEI. J was trimmed by 1 base and V by 6 bases; bases with no gene match: 8. The CDR3 runs to 16 residues. Here the CDR3 DNA reads TGTGCCAGCAGAAAAGGGGAGGGCGAGAACACCGGGGAGCTGTTTTTT. It yields the protein CASRKGEGENTGELFF.

This clonotype was recorded a few times. This sequence joins TRBV7-6 and TRBJ2-5; weak D call: TRBD1 (6 bases). V lost 5 bases, J lost 4 bases, and 17 bases lay in between. Germline loops: CDR1 SGHVS, CDR2 FNYEAQ. The CDR3 spans 15 residues. The CDR3 DNA follows: TGTGCCAGCAGCCCCGGGACCCCCAGGGGAGAGACCCAGTACTTC. This translates into CASSPGTPRGETQYF.

V and J are TRBV2 and TRBJ2-7; the match to TRBD1 covers 9 bases. CDR1 SNHLY and CDR2 FYNNEI come from the germline V gene. The CDR3 has 16 residues. V was pared by 4 bases and J by 0 bases, with 7 bases of the junction left unmatched. The CDR3 DNA reads as TGTGCCAGCAGTGTCTTCGGGACAGGGTCCTCCTACGAGCAGTACTTC. This encodes CASSVFGTGSSYEQYF. Supplemented by reference TRBV2 and TRBJ2-7, the full variable domain reads EPEVTQTPSHQVTQMGQEVILRCVPISNHLYFYWYRQILGQKVEFLVSFYNNEISEKSEIFDDQFSVERPDGSNFTLKIRSTKLEDSAMYFCASSVFGTGSSYEQYFGPGTRLTVT.

This sequence joins TRBV7-4 and TRBJ1-1, with D uncertain. The CDR3 consists of 11 residues. The germline V and J ends were trimmed by 6 bases and 8 bases, with 10 bases remaining between them. CDR1 SGHVT and CDR2 SQSDAQ come from the germline V gene. The CDR3 sequence is CASRLSGEAFF. The CDR3 nucleotides are TGTGCCAGCAGACTAAGTGGGGAAGCTTTCTTT.

This clonotype was counted between two and nine times. The chain recombines TRBV7-9 with TRBJ1-5; D unclear. Deletions cut 1 base from V and 9 bases from J, with 13 bases between. Germline V gene lookup returns CDR1 SEHNR and CDR2 FQNEAQ (reference sequence). This CDR3 is 14 amino acids long. CDR3 region: CASSLGTGVVPQHF. The DNA of the CDR3 is TGTGCCAGCAGCTTAGGAACGGGTGTAGTGCCCCAGCATTTT.

V and J are TRBV4-3 and TRBJ2-3; D is perhaps TRBD2 (5 bases). Trimming left V 0 bases short and J 1 base short, with 14 bases between. Germline CDR1 and CDR2: LGHNA and YSLEER. The CDR3 runs 17 residues. The CDR3 sequence is CASSQDRVGDRTDTQYF. CDR3 DNA: TGCGCCAGCAGCCAAGACCGCGTCGGGGATCGCACAGATACGCAGTATTTT.

The genes are TRBV7-9 and TRBJ2-1; 14 bases agree with TRBD2. The germline gives CDR1 SEHNR, CDR2 FQNEAQ (reference sequence). V lost 10 bases, J lost 7 bases, and 18 bases stayed unmatched. The CDR3 is 18 residues long. CDR3 loop: CAIPSERTSGGSRNEQFF. The CDR3 DNA follows: TGTGCCATCCCCAGCGAACGGACTAGCGGGGGGAGTAGGAATGAGCAGTTCTTC. Full variable domain (rest looked up from reference TRBV7-9 and TRBJ2-1): DTGVSQNPRHKITKRGQNVTFRCDPISEHNRLYWYRQTLGQGPEFLTYFQNEAQLEKSRLLSDRFSAERPKGSFSTLEIQRTEQGDSAMYLCAIPSERTSGGSRNEQFFGPGTRLTVL.

This clonotype was detected many times. This chain links TRBV6-2 or TRBV6-3 with TRBJ1-1; D gene ambiguous. Germline loops: CDR1 MNHEY, CDR2 SVGEGT. The V end was cut by 2 bases, the J end by 1 base, with 5 bases between. This CDR3 region has 13 residues. The CDR3: CASSYQENTEAFF. The CDR3 DNA is TGTGCCAGCAGTTACCAAGAGAACACTGAAGCTTTCTTT.

This clonotype was observed a few times. The genes are TRBV28 and TRBJ1-1; D remains ambiguous. The CDR3 sequence is 14 residues long. The germline gives CDR1 MDHEN, CDR2 SYDVKM. V was pared by 3 bases and J by 2 bases, with 10 bases between. Here the CDR3 reads CASSFPSSNTEAFF. The CDR3 DNA sequence: TGTGCCAGCAGTTTCCCCAGCTCAAACACTGAAGCTTTCTTT.

The CDR3 sequence: CASQWGNTGELFF. DNA of the CDR3: TGTGCCAGCCAGTGGGGGAACACCGGGGAGCTGTTTTTT. The chain has TRBV6-2 or TRBV6-3 and TRBJ2-2; D gene ambiguous. CDR1 is MNHEY and CDR2 is SVGEGT in the germline V gene. The V end was cut by 8 bases, the J end by 1 base, with 8 bases between. The CDR3 runs 13 residues.

This CDR3 reads CASRDNEQFF. CDR3 nucleotide sequence: TGTGCCAGCAGAGACAATGAGCAGTTCTTC. The rearrangement links TRBV6-2 or TRBV6-3 to TRBJ2-1; D is ambiguous. CDR3 size: 10 residues. CDR1 MNHEY and CDR2 SVGEGT come from the germline V gene. Trimming left V 6 bases short and J 5 bases short, with 2 bases between.

The chain carries TRBV7-8 and TRBJ2-7; D remains unclear. The germline V and J ends were trimmed by 6 bases and 3 bases, with 12 bases remaining between them. The CDR3 contains 13 residues. Germline CDR1 SGHVS, CDR2 FQNEAQ. CDR3 sequence (DNA): TGTGCCAGCAGTCACGGACCATTCTACGAGCAGTACTTC. This gives the protein CASSHGPFYEQYF.